This T cell receptor (beta chain) was identified in a study of blood T cell repertoires in COVID-19. Study-wide context: PBMCs, B-cell-depleted T cells, or T cells were the source of the cDNA or gDNA that made up the material.

As originally analysed: Cell counts per sample came from amplifying reference gene primers. The protocol was immunoSEQ multiplex PCR, while the TCRdb copy is restricted to in-frame clones and leaves out a portion. From that table come the V and J calls and clone size; the DNA was used to work out D and trimming. The sample yields tens of thousands of clones, about 86% seen once. The CDR3 loop spans 12 amino acids. Trimming removed 8 bases from V and 6 bases from J, with 10 bases in between. From germline, CDR1 is MDHEN and CDR2 SYDVKM. This TCR came from a man aged 50 or older with active COVID-19. The sample taken for sequencing was peripheral blood. The rearrangement links TRBV28 to TRBJ1-4; D is undetermined. CDR3 sequence reads: CASGFQDEKLFF. CDR3 DNA sequence: TGTGCCAGCGGGTTCCAGGATGAAAAACTGTTTTTT.